This TCR beta chain was identified during a study of shared clonotypes between healthy human individuals. The protocol was immunoSEQ multiplex PCR, while the TCRdb copy is restricted to in-frame clones and leaves out a portion. The sample shows 1.5 million to 1.9 million clones, under 99% of them seen only once. The CDR3 extends over 15 amino acids. The V gene lost 4 bases and the J gene lost 0 bases, with 14 bases spanning the gap. The germline V gene has CDR1 SGDLS and CDR2 YYNGEE. The sequenced sample was naive CD4+ T cells sorted from blood. Subset noted: CD45RA+ positively selected. This sequence originates from a man aged 25-45 years in good health. The V call is TRBV9, the J call TRBJ2-7; D is ambiguous. The CDR3 DNA reads as TGTGCCAGCAGCCGCGACGGCGCTAGCTCCTACGAGCAGTACTTC. This translates into CASSRDGASSYEQYF.